Below, 24 T cell receptor beta chains from the same sample are listed, as sequenced in a study of CXCR3-negative and CXCR3-positive naive CD8 T cells. Overall study results and limits: CXCR3-negative naive cells had less hydrophobic TRB CDR3s than did CXCR3-positive naive cells.

Antigens of these TCRs are unknown. UMI labels and 5' RACE were used to prepare the TRB cDNA libraries. TCRdb reprocessed the 5' RACE reads, with one entry per CDR3 protein and no DNA. The sample's table shows about 120,000 distinct CDR3 sequences. The sample taken for sequencing was naive CXCR3+ CD8+ T cells from blood. Subset specified: CD45RO-CCR7+CD27+CD95- naive CD8+ T cells expressing CXCR3 (TNR3+). The receptor source for this set is a human donor in good health. Some clones in this sample may be carry-over from other donors' samples.

V and J are TRBV28 and TRBJ1-6. The CDR3 covers 15 residues. Germline loops: CDR1 MDHEN, CDR2 SYDVKM. The CDR3: CASSLEIESNSPLHF.

V usage is TRBV14 and J usage is TRBJ1-1. Per germline, CDR1 SGHDN and CDR2 FVKESK. The CDR3 sequence is 14 residues long. This CDR3 is CASSQVFLWTEAFF.

The rearrangement links TRBV5-6 to TRBJ1-2; TCRdb lists TRBD1, though no DNA is available to test this call. This CDR3 has 13 amino acids. Germline V lookup: CDR1 SGHDT, CDR2 YYEEEE. CDR3 region: CASSLGPVYGYTF.

V usage is TRBV5-6 and J usage is TRBJ2-2; TCRdb indicates TRBD1, and absent DNA this call remains unverified. The CDR3 totals 17 residues. Germline CDR1 SGHDT, CDR2 YYEEEE. The CDR3: CASSFLLTGEDTGELFF. Complete variable domain (other parts from reference TRBV5-6 and TRBJ2-2): DAGVTQSPTHLIKTRGQQVTLRCSPKSGHDTVSWYQQALGQGPQFIFQYYEEEERQRGNFPDRFSGHQFPNYSSELNVNALLLGDSALYLCASSFLLTGEDTGELFFGEGSRLTVL.

The rearrangement uses TRBV29-1 and TRBJ1-1. The CDR3 sequence is 14 residues long. Germline V CDR1 and CDR2: SQVTM, ANQGSEA. The CDR3 is CSVEDLSRGTEAFF.

J is TRBJ2-4 and V is TRBV4-1; TCRdb outputs TRBD1, but without DNA this stays unchecked. This CDR3 contains 17 residues. Germline values: CDR1 MGHRA, CDR2 YSYEKL. CDR3 in amino acids: CASSQDYGGSPKNIQYF.

V gene TRBV19 combines with J gene TRBJ1-2; with no DNA, the TCRdb D assignment of TRBD1 cannot be verified. The CDR3 has 13 amino acids. In germline, CDR1 is LNHDA, CDR2 SQIVND (reference sequence). CDR3 protein: CASTWGQGRGYTF.

The chain couples TRBV27 to TRBJ1-5; checking the TCRdb D call of TRBD1 is not possible without DNA. CDR1 and CDR2 (germline): MNHEY, SMNVEV (reference sequence). The CDR3 covers 13 residues. Here the CDR3 reads CASSQGAWQPQHF.

The rearrangement uses TRBV28 and TRBJ1-2; TCRdb reports TRBD1, a call that lacks DNA to check it against. Germline V gene lookup returns CDR1 MDHEN and CDR2 SYDVKM. The CDR3 runs to 13 residues. This CDR3 reads CASRYPGDYGYTF.

The V call is TRBV25-1, the J call TRBJ2-7; the D call of TRBD2 rests on TCRdb alone, since no DNA is present to check it. Germline loops: CDR1 MGHDK, CDR2 SYGVNS. The length of the CDR3 is 13 residues. The CDR3 protein is CASSEGLSYEQYF.

The chain joins TRBV3-1 to TRBJ2-2. This CDR3 contains 13 residues. Per the germline V gene, CDR1 is LGHDT and CDR2 is YNNKEL (reference sequence). The CDR3 sequence is CASSQVNAGELFF.

The chain links TRBV12-3 or TRBV12-4 to TRBJ2-5; the TCRdb call, TRBD2, lacks DNA for checking. The CDR3 extends over 16 amino acids. Here the CDR3 reads CASSLGIAGGGETQYF.

The chain recombines TRBV28 with TRBJ2-7. CDR1 and CDR2 from the germline V gene are MDHEN and SYDVKM. The CDR3 runs to 14 residues. CDR3 region: CASSLQPNSYEQYF.

The chain links TRBV27 to TRBJ2-7. The CDR3 runs 15 residues. The germline V gene encodes CDR1 MNHEY and CDR2 SMNVEV (reference sequence). CDR3 sequence reads: CASSPSGGATYEQYF.

This rearrangement joins TRBV6-5 to TRBJ2-5; TCRdb lists TRBD1, though no DNA is available to test this call. Germline loops: CDR1 MNHEY, CDR2 SVGAGI. The CDR3 sequence is 17 residues long. CDR3 sequence reads: CASSPNLGRTAQETQYF.

The CDR3 here is CSVEVQRYEQYF. The chain recombines TRBV29-1 with TRBJ2-7. The CDR3 extends over 12 amino acids. Germline V gene sequence: CDR1 SQVTM, CDR2 ANQGSEA.

This CDR3 reads CASSPDRGSVEQFF. The chain carries TRBV6-5 and TRBJ2-1; TCRdb designates TRBD1, a call that cannot be tested without DNA. This CDR3 has 14 residues. In germline, CDR1 is MNHEY, CDR2 SVGAGI.

CDR3 residues: CASLNTDTQYF. This chain connects TRBV12-3 or TRBV12-4 to TRBJ2-3. The CDR3 loop spans 11 amino acids.

J is TRBJ2-5 and V is TRBV7-8; TCRdb's D gene call, TRBD2, goes unchecked for lack of DNA. Germline CDR1 is SGHVS and CDR2 is FQNEAQ. The CDR3 length is 18 residues. This CDR3 is CASSHVLTTGSEGETQYF.

V gene TRBV6-2 or TRBV6-3 combines with J gene TRBJ2-7; TCRdb selects TRBD1, and the lack of DNA leaves this call unchecked. Germline V gene data show CDR1 as MNHEY and CDR2 as SVGEGT. The CDR3 length is 15 residues. The CDR3 is CASSYRTGIGYEQYF.

The rearrangement links TRBV5-1 to TRBJ2-7. Germline loops: CDR1 SGHRS, CDR2 YFSETQ. The CDR3 has 14 amino acids. The CDR3 is CASSLAETSYEQYF.

This chain joins TRBV16 and TRBJ2-7. This CDR3 contains 13 residues. Germline assignment: CDR1 KGHSY and CDR2 FQNENV. The CDR3 here is CASSLVRISEQYF.

The CDR3 loop reads CASSKDRGQQETQYF. The chain combines TRBV5-1 with TRBJ2-5; as DNA is missing, the TRBD1 call by TCRdb cannot be tested. The CDR3 consists of 15 residues. CDR1 is SGHRS, CDR2 YFSETQ, per germline.

Here the CDR3 reads CAILVGGGVYEQYF. The gene calls are TRBV10-3 and TRBJ2-7; lacking DNA, the TRBD1 call made by TCRdb goes unchecked. Germline-derived CDR1 and CDR2 are ENHRY and SYGVKD. The CDR3 sequence is 14 residues long.